A single T cell receptor beta chain is shown here with its context. There are a few counts of this clonotype. The target of this receptor is not known. No qualities accompany the bases; no much larger clone lies one base away. Instrument on record: Illumina NovaSeq 6000. TCRalpha and TCRbeta cDNA libraries were built by 5'RACE with constant-segment primers, adding sample barcodes and unique molecular identifiers. Trizol reagent was used to extract RNA from every sample. Amplification of the libraries took two PCR steps, and the second step added a second sample barcode plus Illumina TruSeq adapters. Libraries were sequenced on an Illumina NovaSeq with 2 x 150 bp paired-end reads. In the source study's methods: With migec v1.2.7, reads were demultiplexed and then collapsed into UMI-guided consensus sequences. Using mixcr v2.1.11, UMI consensuses were aligned to TRA and TRB V and J templates and then assembled into clonotypes. Expanded or contracted clonotypes were those called significant by both edgeR and NoisET, with noise models trained on biological replicates. For edgeR calls, the thresholds were a false discovery rate-adjusted p below 0.01 and a log2 fold-change of 1. PCA with hierarchical clustering of max-normalized trajectories of the 1000 most abundant clonotypes was used as exploratory dynamics analysis. The CD4 or CD8 phenotype of responding clones was assigned using the separately sequenced CD4+ and CD8+ repertoires. TCRdb handled the public reads itself, with Q25 trimming in fastp and clone calling in MiXCR, and kept productive beta chains. Under each unique CDR3 protein, matching rows form one entry showing the most common genes and DNA. What appears here as the V and J calls and clone size reflects TCRdb's work, not the paper's. The sample has some 320,000 distinct CDR3 sequences on record, roughly an eighth of them singletons. Under 25% of the sample rests with the top ten.

This record comes from a study of T-cell memory formation after mild COVID-19 (dated by TCRdb to about 2021). Some background on the complete study: Most TCR sequence clusters were specific to one of the two donors. The cohort was made up of two young adult volunteers, one female and one male, who were previously healthy. Longitudinal TCRalpha and TCRbeta repertoire sequencing tracked T-cell clones expanding and contracting after mild COVID-19 in two donors.

In the germline V gene (reference sequence), CDR1 corresponds to MNHEY and CDR2 to SMNVEV. V gives up 6 bases and J gives up 2 bases, and the segment between their germline ends measures 10 bases. There are 13 amino acids in the CDR3, from cysteine to phenylalanine inclusive. Here the CDR3 DNA is all that survives: 39 bases in frame from base 1. What the study reported, not specific to this receptor: Some responding clones were detected in pre-infection memory, which suggested that pre-existing cross-reactive memory T cells had joined the SARS-CoV-2 response. Balanced CD4/CD8 phenotypes were observed for clones contracting from day 15 to 85, whereas a bias towards CD4+ was observed for a second wave of clones expanding from day 15 to 37. Only two mild cases were covered by the study, and larger cohorts that include severe cases with pre-infection samples were considered necessary. Contracting CD4+ clones were found mainly in CM and EM memory subsets, while CD8+ clones were enriched in EMRA. Whether the second-wave clones peaking on day 37 were SARS-CoV-2 specific was not confirmed.

Ficoll-Paque density gradient centrifugation was the method used to isolate PBMCs. This chain is built from TRBV27 and TRBJ1-2; the D gene remains uncertain. The sequencing sample was made of PBMCs or a T cell subset sorted from them (not recorded which). The source is a man aged 18 to 30 who had mild COVID-19 (a few samples of this study predate the infection). The sample titles of this study are shuffled in the database, so cell type and time point are left out; the donor was told from shared clones. The CDR3: CASSVDTNYGYTF. The DNA sequence reads TGTGCCAGCAGCGTCGACACGAACTATGGCTACACCTTC.